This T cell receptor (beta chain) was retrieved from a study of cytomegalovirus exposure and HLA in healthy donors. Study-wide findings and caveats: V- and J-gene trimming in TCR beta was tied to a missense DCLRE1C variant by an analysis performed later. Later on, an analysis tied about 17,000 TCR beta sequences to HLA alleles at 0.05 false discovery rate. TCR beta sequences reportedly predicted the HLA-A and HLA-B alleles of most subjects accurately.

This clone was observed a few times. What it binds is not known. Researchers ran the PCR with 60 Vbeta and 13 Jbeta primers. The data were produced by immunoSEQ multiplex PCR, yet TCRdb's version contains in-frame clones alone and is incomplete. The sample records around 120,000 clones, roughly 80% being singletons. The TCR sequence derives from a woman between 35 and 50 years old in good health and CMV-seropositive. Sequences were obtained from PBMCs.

This CDR3 reads CASSYQGQGGRNIQYF. In DNA form, the CDR3 reads TGTGCCAGCAGTTACCAGGGACAGGGAGGGCGTAACATTCAGTACTTC. The chain uses TRBV6-5 and TRBJ2-4; 9 bases are shared with TRBD1. Germline V gives CDR1 MNHEY, CDR2 SVGAGI. V lost 2 bases to trimming and J lost 7 bases; unmatched junction nucleotides: 9. The CDR3 sequence is 16 residues long.